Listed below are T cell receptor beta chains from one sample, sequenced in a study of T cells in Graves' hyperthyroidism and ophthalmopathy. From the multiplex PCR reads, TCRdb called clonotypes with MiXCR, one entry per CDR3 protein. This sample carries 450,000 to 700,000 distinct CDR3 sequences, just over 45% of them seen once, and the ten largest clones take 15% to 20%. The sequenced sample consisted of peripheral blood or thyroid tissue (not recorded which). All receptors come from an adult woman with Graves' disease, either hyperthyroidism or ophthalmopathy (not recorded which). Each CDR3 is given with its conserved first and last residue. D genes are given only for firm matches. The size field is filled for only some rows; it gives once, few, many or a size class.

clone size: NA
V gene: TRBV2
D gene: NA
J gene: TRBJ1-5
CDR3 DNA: TGTGCCAGCGGGTTGGGCGGCGGGTGTCGGAATCAGCCCCAGCATTTT
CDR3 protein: CASGLGGGCRNQPQHF

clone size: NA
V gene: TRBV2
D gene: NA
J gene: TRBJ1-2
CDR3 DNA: TGTGCCAGCAGGGCTCTGAGGACAGCTGACTATGGCTACACCTTC
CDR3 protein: CASRALRTADYGYTF

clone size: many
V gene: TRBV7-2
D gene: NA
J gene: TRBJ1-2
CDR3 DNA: TGTGCCAGCAGCCCCTCTAACTATGGCTACACCTTC
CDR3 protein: CASSPSNYGYTF

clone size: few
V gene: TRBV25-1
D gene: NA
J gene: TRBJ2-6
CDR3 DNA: TGTGCCAGCAGTCCCCCGCAGTCTGGGGCCAACGTCCTGACTTTC
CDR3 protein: CASSPPQSGANVLTF

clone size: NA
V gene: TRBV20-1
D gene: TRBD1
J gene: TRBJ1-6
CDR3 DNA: TGCAGTGCTACCACTCCGGGACAGGGTGAATGGTCACCCCTCCACTTT
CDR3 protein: CSATTPGQGEWSPLHF

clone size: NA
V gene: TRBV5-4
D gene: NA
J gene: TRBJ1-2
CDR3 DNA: TGTGCCAGCAGCCCAGTTGTGAGGGATGGCTACACCTTC
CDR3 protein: CASSPVVRDGYTF

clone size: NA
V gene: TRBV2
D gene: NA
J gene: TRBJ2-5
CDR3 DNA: TGTGCCAGCAGTGGCAACAGCGACCAAGAGACCCAGTACTTC
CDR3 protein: CASSGNSDQETQYF

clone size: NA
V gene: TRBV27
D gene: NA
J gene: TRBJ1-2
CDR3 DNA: TGTGCCAGCAGTTTAAGGTCACCTAGGGGCACCTATGGCTACACCTTC
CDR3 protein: CASSLRSPRGTYGYTF

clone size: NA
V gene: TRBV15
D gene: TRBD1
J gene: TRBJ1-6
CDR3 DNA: TGTGCCACCAGCAGAGTTGTCTTTGGACAGGGGGGATCACCCCTCCACTTT
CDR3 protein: CATSRVVFGQGGSPLHF

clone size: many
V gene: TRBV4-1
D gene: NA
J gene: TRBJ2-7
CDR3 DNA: TGCGCCAGCAGCCAAGATGGCCGGCAGTACTTC
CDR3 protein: CASSQDGRQYF

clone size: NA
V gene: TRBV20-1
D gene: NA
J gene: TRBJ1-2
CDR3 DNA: TGCAGTGCTGGCCCGGACACTAACTATGGCTACACCTTC
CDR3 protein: CSAGPDTNYGYTF

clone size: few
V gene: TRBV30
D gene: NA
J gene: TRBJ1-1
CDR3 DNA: TGTGCCTGGAGTCCGCTACGCCAGGGAACTGAAGCTTTCTTT
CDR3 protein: CAWSPLRQGTEAFF

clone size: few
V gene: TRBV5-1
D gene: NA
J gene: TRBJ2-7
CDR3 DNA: TGCGCCAGCAGCTGGGGGCCGGGTGGAGGGTACGAGCAGTACTTC
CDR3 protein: CASSWGPGGGYEQYF

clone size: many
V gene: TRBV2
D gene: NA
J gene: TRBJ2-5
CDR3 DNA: TGTGCCAGCAGTGGGGGAAGTCGGGCGACCCAGTACTTC
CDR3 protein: CASSGGSRATQYF

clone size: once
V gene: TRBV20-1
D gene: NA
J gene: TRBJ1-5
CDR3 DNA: TGCAGTGCTTCAGGGTATAGCAATCAGCCCCAGCATTTT
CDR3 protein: CSASGYSNQPQHF

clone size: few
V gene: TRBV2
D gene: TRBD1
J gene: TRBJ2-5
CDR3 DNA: TGTGCCAGCAGTAACTCCGGACAGGGGGCGCGGGTCCAGTACTTC
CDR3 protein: CASSNSGQGARVQYF

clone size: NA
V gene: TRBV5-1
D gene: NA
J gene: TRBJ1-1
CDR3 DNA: TGCGCCAGCAGCCGGATAAACACTGAAGCTTTCTTT
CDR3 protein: CASSRINTEAFF

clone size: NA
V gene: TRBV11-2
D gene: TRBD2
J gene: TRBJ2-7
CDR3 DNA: TGTGCCAGCAGCTTGTGGCTAGCGGAAGAGCAGTACTTC
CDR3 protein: CASSLWLAEEQYF

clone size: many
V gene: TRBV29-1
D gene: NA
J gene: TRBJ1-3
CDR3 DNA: TGCAGCGTCAAGGACCCAAACTCTGGAAACACCATATATTTT
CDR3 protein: CSVKDPNSGNTIYF

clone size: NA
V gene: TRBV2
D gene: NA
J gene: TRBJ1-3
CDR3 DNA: TGTGCCAGCCACGGGGGCTCTGGAAACACCATATATTTT
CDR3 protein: CASHGGSGNTIYF

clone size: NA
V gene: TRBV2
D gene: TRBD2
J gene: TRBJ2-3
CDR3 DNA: TGTGCCAGCAGGCGGGAGTACAACACAGATACGCAGTATTTT
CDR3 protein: CASRREYNTDTQYF

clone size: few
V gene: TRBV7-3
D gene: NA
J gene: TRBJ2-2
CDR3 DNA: TGTGCCAGCAGATTTGCTCTGGACACCGGGGAGCTGTTTTTT
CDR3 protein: CASRFALDTGELFF

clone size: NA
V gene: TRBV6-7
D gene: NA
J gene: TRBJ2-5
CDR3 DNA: TGTGCCAGCAGTGTACAGTGGGGTGAGACCCAGTACTTC
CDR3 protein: CASSVQWGETQYF

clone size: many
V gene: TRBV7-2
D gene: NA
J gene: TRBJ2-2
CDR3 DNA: TGTGCCAGCAGCTTAGATGGGGCCCCCCGGCTCACCGGGGAGCTGTTTTTT
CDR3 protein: CASSLDGAPRLTGELFF

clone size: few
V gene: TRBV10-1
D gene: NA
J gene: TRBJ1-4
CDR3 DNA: TGCGCCAGCAGTGAGGACAGGAGGAAGGAAAAACTGTTTTTT
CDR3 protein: CASSEDRRKEKLFF

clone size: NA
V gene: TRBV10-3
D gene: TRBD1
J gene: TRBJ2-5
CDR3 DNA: TGTGCCACGAACAGGGGGATGATGGAGACCCAGTACTTC
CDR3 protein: CATNRGMMETQYF

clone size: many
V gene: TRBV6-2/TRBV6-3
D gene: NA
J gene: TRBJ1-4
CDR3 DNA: TGTGCCAGCAGCAGCGGGACAACTGAAAAACTGTTTTTT
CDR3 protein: CASSSGTTEKLFF